This TCR beta chain was sequenced for a study of T-cell reconstitution after alpha-beta-depleted transplantation in children. Looked up from germline, CDR1 is SGHRS and CDR2 is YFSETQ. The CDR3 contains 15 residues. Trimming cost V 3 bases and J 8 bases; bases outside gene matches: 7. As to this clonotype: The antigen is unknown.

It was with unique molecular identifiers that the TCRbeta library was prepared. TCRdb re-derived calls from the PCR reads in MiXCR, one entry per CDR3 protein. The sample has approximately 500,000 distinct CDR3 sequences, more than 20% seen once. Overall study findings and caveats: After transplant, at about two months, alpha-beta T cells were reportedly derived from several hundred expanded graft clones. Several patients had high TCRbeta diversity at day 60; it came from surviving recipient T cells and thymic progenitors.

The sequence was obtained from a boy younger than two with Wiskott-Aldrich syndrome, due to receive a stem cell transplant. Here the sequenced sample was PBMCs, taken before TCRalphabeta/CD19-depleted stem cell transplant. The J gene is TRBJ2-1, the V gene TRBV5-1; 11 positions match TRBD2. CDR3 protein: CASSWIAGGIDEQFF. CDR3 coding DNA: TGCGCCAGCAGCTGGATAGCGGGAGGGATAGATGAGCAGTTCTTC.